A selection of T cell receptor beta chains follows, all from one sample in a study of cytomegalovirus exposure and HLA in healthy donors. Sequencing was performed with immunoSEQ multiplex PCR; in TCRdb, only in-frame clones are kept and a portion is missing. The table has fewer than 250,000 clones, approximately 83% seen once. The sample taken for sequencing was PBMCs. The origin of the receptors is a girl under 18 in good health and CMV-seronegative. Both conserved end residues are trimmed from each CDR3. D genes are given only for firm matches. Size is stated for part of the rows, as once, few or many counts, or as a class when the clone is expanded.

D | length | V | size | CDR3
TRBD1 | 15 | TRBV28 | - | ASSGNRGTGSGNTIY
- | 8 | TRBV20-1 | - | SALKYEQY
- | 15 | TRBV7-9 | - | ASSFAAYVRGRDGYT
- | 14 | TRBV4-1 | few | ASSQDLSLGNTEAF
- | 11 | TRBV7-2 | - | ASSFSRNTEAF
TRBD1 | 13 | TRBV4-1 | few | ASSQVPGGNTEAF
TRBD1 | 13 | TRBV6-5 | - | ASSPTGATGGIAF
TRBD1 | 12 | TRBV19 | - | ASSPGTGGYEQY
- | 13 | TRBV7-9 | - | ASSLRTSLFETQY
TRBD1 | 13 | TRBV30 | once | AWKTQGISNTEAF
- | 14 | TRBV25-1 | - | ASSDAGLASTDTQY
TRBD2 | 12 | TRBV6-1 | once | ASMLAGGRDTQY
- | 13 | TRBV6-6 | - | ASSYSRSRGETQY
- | 13 | TRBV6-5 | - | ASRERGGPSYEQY
TRBD2 | 17 | TRBV28 | - | ASSPRGRGNPRYYYEQY
- | 15 | TRBV15 | once | ATSSPKGGASSYEQY
- | 14 | TRBV19 | - | ASNPKWGVSTGELF
TRBD1 | 13 | TRBV30 | - | ACRGQGLRVGELF
- | 15 | TRBV9 | - | ASSPGGVVRGNSPLH
TRBD1 | 11 | TRBV5-1 | - | ASSSDRGYEQY
- | 13 | TRBV6-1 | - | ASILGPQANYGYT
- | 11 | TRBV2 | few | ASLRGTNTEAF
TRBD2 | 12 | TRBV28 | - | ASKWTSEQETQY
- | 11 | TRBV10-2 | - | ASSELGGEKLF
- | 10 | TRBV7-2 | - | ASSLYASRQF
- | 13 | TRBV5-6 | - | ASSFYRDDHNEQF
- | 12 | TRBV6-6 | - | ASLTSSAYNEQF
TRBD1 | 13 | TRBV28 | - | ASSRTTGFGYGYT
TRBD2 | 15 | TRBV28 | - | ASSSERGRDYSYEQY
- | 10 | TRBV28 | - | ASSQINQPQH
- | 12 | TRBV2 | - | ASSVRVGADTQY
- | 12 | TRBV6-5 | - | ASSYLANTGELF
TRBD1 | 14 | TRBV28 | once | ASSLGGKGANTEAF
TRBD2 | 15 | TRBV7-6 | - | ASSPRGPSGSYNEQF
- | 15 | TRBV28 | few | ASSPQGVTLGGEKLF
- | 10 | TRBV5-1 | - | ASSPDTNEQF
- | 13 | TRBV4-3 | - | ASSHDTGFGQPQH
TRBD1 | 13 | TRBV30 | - | AWSSQGVTNEKLF
- | 14 | TRBV18 | - | ASSPNSGQINYEQY
TRBD1 | 14 | TRBV4-3 | few | ASSQVHRTGGYEQY